Following are 20 T cell receptor beta chains from one sample sequenced in a study of blood T cell repertoires in COVID-19. TCRdb's copy holds only in-frame clones and misses some; the assay was immunoSEQ multiplex PCR. The top ten hold 12% of the sample, which has 130,000 or so clones, approximately 84% seen once. The sequencing sample was made of peripheral blood. The receptors derive from an older woman with acute or convalescent COVID-19.

The chain carries TRBV5-1 and TRBJ1-4; D is perhaps TRBD1 (6 bases). V was clipped by 0 bases and J by 8 bases, with 17 bases between them. This CDR3 comprises 16 residues. Germline V gene lookup returns CDR1 SGHRS and CDR2 YFSETQ. For the CDR3, the DNA is TGCGCCAGCAGCTTGGGAGCGGGGGGGCTTGAAGAAAAACTGTTTTTT. It yields the protein CASSLGAGGLEEKLFF.

The chain joins TRBV19 to TRBJ2-3; TRBD2 aligns across 15 bases. This CDR3 region has 17 residues. The V gene end was trimmed by 5 bases and the J gene end by 7 bases; junction bases not matched to a gene: 10. Germline values: CDR1 LNHDA, CDR2 SQIVND (reference sequence). This CDR3 reads CASSSPWTSGGAHTQYF. DNA for the CDR3: TGTGCCAGTAGTTCTCCTTGGACTAGCGGGGGGGCCCATACGCAGTATTTT. The full variable domain, rest sourced from reference TRBV19 and TRBJ2-3, is DGGITQSPKYLFRKEGQNVTLSCEQNLNHDAMYWYRQDPGQGLRLIYYSQIVNDFQKGDIAEGYSVSREKKESFPLTVTSAQKNPTAFYLCASSSPWTSGGAHTQYFGPGTRLTVL.

The rearrangement joins TRBV27 to TRBJ2-5; TRBD1 matches at 7 bases. CDR3 length: 16 amino acids. The trim removed 6 bases at V and 5 bases at J, leaving 15 bases unmatched. The V gene's germline CDR1 is MNHEY and CDR2 SMNVEV (reference sequence). DNA of the CDR3: TGTGCCAGCAGCCCACGTCGCAGGGGGAGTGGTGAGACCCAGTACTTC. This translates into CASSPRRRGSGETQYF.

This sequence joins TRBV29-1 and TRBJ2-5; tentative D call: TRBD1 (6 bases). From germline, CDR1 is SQVTM and CDR2 ANQGSEA. The germline V and J ends were trimmed by 7 bases and 5 bases, with 17 bases remaining between them. CDR3 size: 13 residues. The CDR3 loop reads CSAAPGVRETQYF. CDR3 DNA sequence: TGCAGCGCCGCGCCAGGGGTTCGCGAGACCCAGTACTTC.

This clone was observed a single time. J is TRBJ1-3 and V is TRBV6-1; TRBD1 agrees at 7 bases. The germline gives CDR1 MNHNS, CDR2 SASEGT. This CDR3 has 14 residues. Trimming took 2 bases from V and 4 from J; bases not matched to a gene: 2. CDR3 coding DNA: TGTGCCAGCAGTGAACGCAGGGGGGGAAACACCATATATTTT. Amino acids: CASSERRGGNTIYF.

The table lists this clone with a count of one. V gene TRBV7-9 combines with J gene TRBJ1-1, with unresolved D. Germline values: CDR1 SEHNR, CDR2 FQNEAQ (reference sequence). V dropped 3 bases and J dropped 3 bases, with 14 bases sitting between them. The CDR3 has 15 amino acids. This CDR3 is CASSLPIGGDTEAFF. The DNA of the CDR3 is TGTGCCAGCAGCTTGCCGATTGGCGGGGACACTGAAGCTTTCTTT.

The gene calls are TRBV6-1 and TRBJ1-5; 7 positions match TRBD1. The V and J ends lost 3 bases and 7 bases, in that order; junction bases with no gene match: 6. Germline values: CDR1 MNHNS, CDR2 SASEGT. The CDR3 length is 14 residues. CDR3 region: CASSEPTGWQPQHF. The DNA of the CDR3 is TGTGCCAGCAGTGAGCCGACAGGGTGGCAGCCCCAGCATTTT.

The sample holds one count of this clone. DNA for the CDR3: TGTGCCAGCAGCCCCATGCAGGGGGATCAGCCCCAGCATTTT. Residues: CASSPMQGDQPQHF. V gene TRBV7-2 combines with J gene TRBJ1-5; the match to TRBD1 covers 7 bases. The CDR3 loop spans 14 amino acids. Losses at the gene ends were 5 bases for V and 5 bases for J; bases not matched to a gene: 6. Germline assignment: CDR1 SGHTA and CDR2 FQGNSA.

CDR3 coding DNA: TGTGCCAGCAGCTGGGACAGGGGCGAAAAACTGTTTTTT. Its translation is CASSWDRGEKLFF. This chain links TRBV14 with TRBJ1-4; the match to TRBD1 covers 10 bases. CDR1 is SGHDN and CDR2 is FVKESK in the germline V gene. V was clipped by 5 bases and J by 8 bases; unmatched bases: 2. CDR3 size: 13 residues.

The chain employs TRBV30 and TRBJ2-3; D may be TRBD1 (5 bases). CDR3 size: 13 residues. Trimming pared 4 bases from V and 5 bases from J, leaving 13 bases between. Germline-derived CDR1 and CDR2 are GTSNPN and SVGIG (reference sequence). CDR3 amino acids: CAWTPAGQDTQYF. The CDR3 DNA reads TGTGCCTGGACCCCCGCAGGGCAAGATACGCAGTATTTT.

The genes are TRBV5-5 and TRBJ2-7; 7 bases map to TRBD1. J gave up 2 bases and V 2 bases, and 4 bases lay outside the gene matches. The CDR3 is 14 amino acids. Per germline, CDR1 SGHKS and CDR2 YYEKEE (reference sequence). The CDR3 DNA follows: TGTGCCAGCAGCTTAACCGGGACAGCCTACGAGCAGTACTTC. Protein: CASSLTGTAYEQYF.

This chain connects TRBV5-1 to TRBJ1-6; 7 nucleotides align to TRBD1. CDR1 is SGHRS, CDR2 YFSETQ, per germline. V gave up 5 bases and J gave up 0 bases; unmatched junction bases: 2. The CDR3 is made up of 15 amino acids. CDR3 nucleotides: TGCGCCAGCAGACAGGGGAGCTCCTATAATTCACCCCTCCACTTT. Translation: CASRQGSSYNSPLHF.

The chain couples TRBV7-2 to TRBJ1-5; possible D gene TRBD1, 6 bases. The V gene's germline CDR1 is SGHTA and CDR2 FQGNSA. This CDR3 spans 16 amino acids. V was trimmed by 0 bases and J by 1 base, leaving 10 bases between them. The CDR3 coding sequence is TGTGCCAGCAGCTTAGCGACAGGTCGGAGCAATCAGCCCCAGCATTTT. Translating gives CASSLATGRSNQPQHF.

The chain links TRBV2 to TRBJ1-6; tentative D call: TRBD1 (6 bases). Germline CDR1 SNHLY, CDR2 FYNNEI. The V end was cut by 3 bases, the J end by 2 bases, with 17 bases between. The CDR3 has 18 amino acids. CDR3 nucleotide sequence: TGTGCCAGCAGTGACCACAGGGTACAGATGACCTATAATTCACCCCTCCACTTT. Its translation: CASSDHRVQMTYNSPLHF.

The J gene is TRBJ1-2, the V gene TRBV9, with a possible D match to TRBD1 (6 bases). Per germline, CDR1 SGDLS and CDR2 YYNGEE. The CDR3 runs 13 residues. V gave up 5 bases and J gave up 4 bases, with 12 bases separating them. CDR3 loop: CASRTTGSYGYTF. The CDR3 region has the DNA TGTGCCAGCAGGACGACAGGAAGCTATGGCTACACCTTC.

The chain couples TRBV30 to TRBJ1-4, with a weak D call TRBD1 (5 bases). The V gene lost 7 bases and the J gene lost 0 bases, with 15 bases spanning the gap. The germline V gene encodes CDR1 GTSNPN and CDR2 SVGIG (reference sequence). This CDR3 is built from 15 residues. In nucleotides, the CDR3 is TGTGCCTCCAAAAACGGGGGTGCAACTAATGAAAAACTGTTTTTT. It translates to CASKNGGATNEKLFF.

The chain joins TRBV7-9 to TRBJ1-1; D is unclear. The CDR3 consists of 15 residues. Germline-derived CDR1 and CDR2 are SEHNR and FQNEAQ (reference sequence). Trimming stripped 7 bases from V and 3 bases from J, with 18 bases between. The CDR3 bases are TGTGCCAGCACCATCGATGGGCGAACTTACACTGAAGCTTTCTTT. It yields the protein CASTIDGRTYTEAFF.

This clone was seen just once. This sequence joins TRBV7-9 and TRBJ1-1; 9 bases line up with TRBD1. CDR1 and CDR2 (germline): SEHNR, FQNEAQ (reference sequence). The CDR3 runs 15 residues. V shed 5 bases and J 5 bases; nucleotides not matched to a gene: 9. As DNA, the CDR3 is TGTGCCAGCAGCGTTGGCCCGGACAGGGGTACTGAAGCTTTCTTT. Translating gives CASSVGPDRGTEAFF.

The gene calls are TRBV10-3 and TRBJ1-1; TRBD1 matches at 10 bases. The CDR3 length is 15 residues. The germline gives CDR1 ENHRY, CDR2 SYGVKD. V gave up 0 bases and J gave up 5 bases; unmatched junction bases: 3. CDR3 nucleotide sequence: TGTGCCATCAGTGAGTCGGGACAGGGGTTTACTGAAGCTTTCTTT. Residues: CAISESGQGFTEAFF.

This clone has just one count. The rearrangement joins TRBV11-2 to TRBJ1-3; 10 nucleotides align to TRBD1. Germline V gives CDR1 SGHAT, CDR2 FQNNGV. Unmatched junction bases numbered 3, after V lost 2 bases and J lost 2 bases. The CDR3 sequence is 16 residues long. The CDR3 DNA is TGTGCCAGCAGCTTAATCGGACAGGGGGCTGGAAACACCATATATTTT. Translated: CASSLIGQGAGNTIYF. Based on the CDR3 plus reference TRBV11-2 and TRBJ1-3, the full variable domain is EAGVAQSPRYKIIEKRQSVAFWCNPISGHATLYWYQQILGQGPKLLIQFQNNGVVDDSQLPKDRFSAERLKGVDSTLKIQPAKLEDSAVYLCASSLIGQGAGNTIYFGEGSWLTVV.